Below are 20 T cell receptor beta chains sequenced from a single sample in a study of post-analysis software for immune sequencing data. Study results and caveats: Roughly five TRBV segments appeared more often in patients than in controls, and TRBV5-6, TRBV5-1 and TRBV20-1 were among these.

Unique molecular identifiers had been added to the TCR beta cDNA libraries. TCRdb re-called the PCR reads with MiXCR, one entry per CDR3 protein. The sample yields 350,000 to 450,000 distinct CDR3 sequences, roughly 38% seen once. The antigens of these receptors remain unknown. Sequencing was done on a sample of blood. The receptor source for this set is a girl between 2 and 10 years old with multiple sclerosis.

This clonotype was counted a few times. The chain recombines TRBV6-5 with TRBJ2-3; 10 nucleotides line up with TRBD2. Per germline, CDR1 MNHEY and CDR2 SVGAGI. There are 15 residues in the CDR3. J lost 2 bases, V lost 5 bases, and 4 bases had no gene match. DNA of the CDR3: TGTGCCAGCAGTGGGCTAGCGGGGGACACAGATACGCAGTATTTT. It translates to CASSGLAGDTDTQYF.

The table lists this clonotype with a few counts. The CDR3 loop reads CASSRVTEMNTEAFF. The CDR3 DNA follows: TGTGCCAGCAGCAGAGTGACGGAGATGAACACTGAAGCTTTCTTT. This rearrangement joins TRBV7-7 to TRBJ1-1; D uncertain. The CDR3 length is 15 residues. Germline CDR1 SSHAT, CDR2 FNYEAQ (reference sequence). Trimming cost V 5 bases and J 0 bases, with 13 bases left between them. Full variable domain (missing parts from reference TRBV7-7 and TRBJ1-1): GAGVSQSPRYKVTKRGQDVTLRCDPISSHATLYWYQQALGQGPEFLTYFNYEAQPDKSGLPSDRFSAERPEGSISTLTIQRTEQRDSAMYRCASSRVTEMNTEAFFGQGTRLTVV.

The chain employs TRBV24-1 and TRBJ1-2; D is possibly TRBD1 (5 bases). Per the germline V gene, CDR1 is KGHDR and CDR2 is SFDVKD. The CDR3 length is 14 residues. Trimming removed 5 bases from V and 8 bases from J, with 17 bases in between. Here the CDR3 DNA reads TGTGCCACCAGTGGAACGGCAGGGCCGGAGGGCTACACCTTC. It translates to CATSGTAGPEGYTF.

This clonotype was observed a handful of times. The chain carries TRBV3-1 and TRBJ1-6, with D unclear. The CDR3 runs 12 residues. The V end lost 0 bases, the J end lost 9 bases, and 3 bases lay between the germline ends. CDR1 is LGHDT and CDR2 is YNNKEL in the germline V gene (reference sequence). In DNA form, the CDR3 reads TGTGCCAGCAGCCAAGAACGTTCACCCCTCCACTTT. Translation gives CASSQERSPLHF.

The chain recombines TRBV4-3 with TRBJ2-7; 7 bases are shared with TRBD2. V lost 2 bases to trimming and J lost 3 bases; unmatched junction nucleotides: 4. The CDR3 spans 14 residues. Per the germline V gene, CDR1 is LGHNA and CDR2 is YSLEER. The chain's CDR3 is CASSQLRDYYEQYF. For the CDR3, the DNA is TGCGCCAGCAGCCAACTCAGGGACTACTACGAGCAGTACTTC.

This clonotype has only a few counts. This chain links TRBV7-9 with TRBJ1-1; the D is unclear. V was shortened by 5 bases and J by 10 bases, with 8 bases between the two germline ends. This CDR3 has 10 amino acids. The germline CDR1 and CDR2 sequences are SEHNR and FQNEAQ (reference sequence). CDR3: CASSPNGAFF. The CDR3 coding sequence is TGTGCCAGCAGCCCCAATGGAGCTTTCTTT.

In the case of this clonotype: The junction shows a germline mismatch at one end, possibly a read error. J is TRBJ2-1 and V is TRBV5-1; 7 bases align to TRBD1. This CDR3 is built from 14 residues. Looked up from germline, CDR1 is SGHRS and CDR2 is YFSETQ. CDR3 nucleotides: TGCGCCAACAGCCAAGGGGGCAACTACAATGAGCAGTTCTTC. Encoded protein: CANSQGGNYNEQFF.

This clonotype was observed a handful of times. The chain has TRBV12-3 or TRBV12-4 and TRBJ1-1; 7 nucleotides line up with TRBD1. The V segment lost 6 bases and the J segment 0 bases; nucleotides outside the gene matches: 4. CDR3 length equals 14 residues. The CDR3 here is CASSLDRVNTEAFF. CDR3 nucleotide sequence: TGTGCCAGCAGCCTTGACAGGGTGAACACTGAAGCTTTCTTT.

The V gene is TRBV5-6, the J gene TRBJ2-5; TRBD2 matches 10 bases. Germline lookup yields CDR1 SGHDT and CDR2 YYEEEE. Losses at the gene ends were 2 bases for V and 5 bases for J; bases not matched to a gene: 9. This CDR3 spans 16 amino acids. The CDR3 nucleotides read TGTGCCAGCAGCTTTAAGCTAGCGGGAGACAGGGAGACCCAGTACTTC. This gives the protein CASSFKLAGDRETQYF.

This clonotype was observed a handful of times. The chain has TRBV27 and TRBJ1-5; 9 bases line up with TRBD1. The V and J ends lost 6 bases and 5 bases, in that order; junction bases with no gene match: 11. The CDR3 covers 16 residues. Germline V gene data show CDR1 as MNHEY and CDR2 as SMNVEV (reference sequence). The CDR3 region is CASSSTGTGPYQPQHF. DNA for the CDR3: TGTGCCAGCAGCTCAACCGGGACAGGGCCTTATCAGCCCCAGCATTTT.

V usage is TRBV5-1 and J usage is TRBJ1-6; TRBD1 matches 7 bases. The CDR3 extends over 14 amino acids. Germline V CDR1 and CDR2: SGHRS, YFSETQ. Trimming took 4 bases from V and 6 from J; bases not matched to a gene: 4. The CDR3 sequence: CASSPRDSNSPLHF. The CDR3, as DNA: TGCGCCAGCAGCCCGAGGGACAGTAATTCACCCCTCCACTTT.

In this sample, this clonotype turned up a few times. The rearrangement joins TRBV5-1 to TRBJ2-3, with 10 bases identical to TRBD2. CDR1 and CDR2 from the germline V gene are SGHRS and YFSETQ. CDR3 size: 15 residues. V was pared by 0 bases and J by 4 bases, with 2 bases of the junction left unmatched. The CDR3 here is CASSLDGTSADTQYF. As DNA, the CDR3 is TGCGCCAGCAGCTTGGATGGGACTAGCGCAGATACGCAGTATTTT.

The gene calls are TRBV12-3 or TRBV12-4 and TRBJ2-7; D gene unclear. The V gene lost 3 bases and the J gene lost 1 base, with 10 bases spanning the gap. The CDR3 is made up of 14 amino acids. The CDR3 loop reads CASSFEDGSYEQYF. CDR3 sequence (DNA): TGTGCCAGCAGTTTTGAGGACGGATCCTACGAGCAGTACTTC.

The rearrangement links TRBV4-1 to TRBJ2-3, with TRBD2 matching 12 bases. The CDR3 contains 16 residues. Unmatched junction bases numbered 6, after V lost 4 bases and J lost 4 bases. The germline gives CDR1 MGHRA, CDR2 YSYEKL. CDR3 residues: CASSPPTSGSSDTQYF. DNA for the CDR3: TGCGCCAGCAGCCCCCCGACTAGCGGGAGTTCAGATACGCAGTATTTT.

The chain carries TRBV6-2 or TRBV6-3 and TRBJ2-1; 10 nucleotides line up with TRBD1. The CDR3 runs 17 residues. The V and J ends lost 7 bases and 6 bases, in that order; junction bases with no gene match: 15. Per the germline V gene, CDR1 is MNHEY and CDR2 is SVGEGT. The CDR3 nucleotides are TGTGCCAGCACCAGGGACAGGGGCTTTGGTGTGATCAATGAGCAGTTCTTC. Translating gives CASTRDRGFGVINEQFF.

The chain has TRBV4-3 and TRBJ2-3; 10 positions agree with TRBD2. The CDR3 contains 19 residues. The V gene's germline CDR1 is LGHNA and CDR2 YSLEER. V was clipped by 3 bases and J by 2 bases; unmatched bases: 14. The CDR3 nucleotides are TGCGCCAGCAGCCAGGGCGTGCCTAGCGGGGGAGGAGTCACAGATACGCAGTATTTT. It is translated as CASSQGVPSGGGVTDTQYF.

This clonotype was seen just once. The chain carries TRBV7-8 and TRBJ1-1; D perhaps matches TRBD1 (5 bases). CDR1 is SGHVS and CDR2 is FQNEAQ in the germline V gene. The V end lost 4 bases, the J end lost 4 bases, and 28 bases lay between the germline ends. The CDR3 extends over 19 amino acids. CDR3 DNA: TGTGCCAGCAGCTCAAACAAATTTCTAAACCGGGGCCGTGCCACTGAAGCTTTCTTT. Residues: CASSSNKFLNRGRATEAFF.

V usage is TRBV4-2 and J usage is TRBJ2-6, with D unclear. V was shortened by 0 bases and J by 0 bases, with 30 bases between the two germline ends. Per germline, CDR1 LGHNA and CDR2 YNFKEQ. The CDR3 loop spans 24 amino acids. The CDR3 loop is CASSQDSLLWSAASVRSGANVLTF. The DNA of the CDR3 is TGTGCCAGCAGCCAAGATAGCCTATTGTGGTCAGCAGCTTCGGTCCGCTCTGGGGCCAACGTCCTGACTTTC.

The rearrangement uses TRBV10-3 and TRBJ2-3; D may be TRBD2 (7 bases). This CDR3 region has 16 residues. V gave up 6 bases and J gave up 1 base, with 17 bases separating them. The germline V gene encodes CDR1 ENHRY and CDR2 SYGVKD. The chain's CDR3 is CAISHQGGDGTDTQYF. Written as DNA, the CDR3 is TGTGCCATCAGCCACCAAGGGGGGGATGGCACAGATACGCAGTATTTT.

The J gene is TRBJ1-5, the V gene TRBV7-2; the D gene is possibly TRBD1 (6 bases). V was shortened by 5 bases and J by 0 bases, with 11 bases between the two germline ends. The germline CDR1 and CDR2 sequences are SGHTA and FQGNSA. The CDR3 is 15 residues long. CDR3 in amino acids: CASSPYRVSNQPQHF. Written as DNA, the CDR3 is TGTGCCAGCAGCCCATACAGGGTTAGCAATCAGCCCCAGCATTTT.